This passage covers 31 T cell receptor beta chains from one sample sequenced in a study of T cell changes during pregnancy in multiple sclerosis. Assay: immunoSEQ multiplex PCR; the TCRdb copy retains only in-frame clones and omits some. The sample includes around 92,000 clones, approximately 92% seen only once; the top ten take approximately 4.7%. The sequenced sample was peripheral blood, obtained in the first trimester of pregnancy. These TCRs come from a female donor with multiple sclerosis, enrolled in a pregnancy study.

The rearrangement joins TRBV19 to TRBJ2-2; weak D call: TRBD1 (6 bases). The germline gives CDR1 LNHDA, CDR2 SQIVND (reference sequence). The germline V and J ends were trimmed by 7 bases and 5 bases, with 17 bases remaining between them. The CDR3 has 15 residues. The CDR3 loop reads CASNYGRGRTGELFF. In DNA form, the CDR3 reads TGTGCCAGTAATTACGGCAGGGGTCGGACCGGGGAGCTGTTTTTT.

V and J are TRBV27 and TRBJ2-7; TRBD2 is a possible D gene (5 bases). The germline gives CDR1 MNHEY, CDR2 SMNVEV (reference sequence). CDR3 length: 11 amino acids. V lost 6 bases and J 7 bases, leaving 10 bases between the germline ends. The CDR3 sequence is CASSRGHEQYF. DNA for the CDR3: TGTGCCAGCAGCCGGGGTCATGAGCAGTACTTC.

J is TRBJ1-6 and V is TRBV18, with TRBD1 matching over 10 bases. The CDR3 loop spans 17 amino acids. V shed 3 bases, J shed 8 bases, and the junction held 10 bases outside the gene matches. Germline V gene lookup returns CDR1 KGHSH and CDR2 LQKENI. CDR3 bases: TGTGCCAGCTCACCCGTGACAGGGGGCATAGATGATTCACCCCTCCACTTT. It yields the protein CASSPVTGGIDDSPLHF.

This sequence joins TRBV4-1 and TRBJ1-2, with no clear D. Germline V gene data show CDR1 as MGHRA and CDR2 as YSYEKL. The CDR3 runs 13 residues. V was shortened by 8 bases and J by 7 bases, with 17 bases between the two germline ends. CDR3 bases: TGCGCCAGCCATCCTCCGGGGATCGGTGGCTACACCTTC. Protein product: CASHPPGIGGYTF.

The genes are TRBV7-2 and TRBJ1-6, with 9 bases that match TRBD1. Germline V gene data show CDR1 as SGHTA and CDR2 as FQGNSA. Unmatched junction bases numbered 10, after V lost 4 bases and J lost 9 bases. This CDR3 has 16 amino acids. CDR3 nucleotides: TGTGCCAGCAGCTCCCCGATGGGACAGGGTTCTTCACCCCTCCACTTT. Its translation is CASSSPMGQGSSPLHF.

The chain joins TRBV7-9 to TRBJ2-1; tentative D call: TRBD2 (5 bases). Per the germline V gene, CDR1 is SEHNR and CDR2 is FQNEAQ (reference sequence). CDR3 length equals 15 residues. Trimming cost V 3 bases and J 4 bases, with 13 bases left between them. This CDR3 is CASSFTAGNYNEQFF. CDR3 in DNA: TGTGCCAGCAGCTTTACCGCGGGCAATTACAATGAGCAGTTCTTC.

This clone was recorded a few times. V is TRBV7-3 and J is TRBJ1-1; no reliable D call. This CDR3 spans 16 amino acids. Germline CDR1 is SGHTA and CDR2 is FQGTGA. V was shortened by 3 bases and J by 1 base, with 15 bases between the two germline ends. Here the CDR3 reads CASSFGPRGPNTEAFF. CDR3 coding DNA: TGTGCCAGCAGCTTTGGCCCCCGAGGGCCGAACACTGAAGCTTTCTTT.

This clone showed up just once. CDR3 coding DNA: TGCGCCAGCAGAGGGACAGGGGTTGGTGGCTACACCTTC. Its protein product is CASRGTGVGGYTF. V is TRBV5-1 and J is TRBJ1-2, with TRBD1 matching over 10 bases. V was pared by 5 bases and J by 7 bases, with 5 bases of the junction left unmatched. The CDR3 loop spans 13 amino acids. From germline, CDR1 is SGHRS and CDR2 YFSETQ.

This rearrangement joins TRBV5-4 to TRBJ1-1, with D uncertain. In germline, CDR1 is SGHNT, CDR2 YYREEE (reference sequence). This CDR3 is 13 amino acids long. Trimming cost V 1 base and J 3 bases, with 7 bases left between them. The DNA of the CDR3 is TGTGCCAGCAGCTTGCCCGGGGACACTGAAGCTTTCTTT. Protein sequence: CASSLPGDTEAFF.

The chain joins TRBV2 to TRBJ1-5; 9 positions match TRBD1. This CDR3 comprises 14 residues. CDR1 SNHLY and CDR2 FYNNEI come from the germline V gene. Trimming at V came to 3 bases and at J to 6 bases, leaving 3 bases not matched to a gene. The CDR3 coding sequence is TGTGCCAGCAGTGAGGGGACAGGGATTCAGCCCCAGCATTTT. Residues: CASSEGTGIQPQHF.

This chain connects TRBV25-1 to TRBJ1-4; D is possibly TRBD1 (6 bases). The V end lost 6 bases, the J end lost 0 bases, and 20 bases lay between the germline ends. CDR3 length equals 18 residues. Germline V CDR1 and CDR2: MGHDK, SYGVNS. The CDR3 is CASRPQNRELATNEKLFF. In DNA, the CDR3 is TGTGCCAGCAGGCCACAAAACAGGGAACTTGCAACTAATGAAAAACTGTTTTTT.

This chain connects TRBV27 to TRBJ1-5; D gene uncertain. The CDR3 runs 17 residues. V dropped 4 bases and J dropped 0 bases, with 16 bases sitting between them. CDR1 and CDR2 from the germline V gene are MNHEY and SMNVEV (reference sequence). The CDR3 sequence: CASSSRETLYSNQPQHF. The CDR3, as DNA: TGTGCCAGCAGTTCCCGGGAGACACTCTATAGCAATCAGCCCCAGCATTTT.

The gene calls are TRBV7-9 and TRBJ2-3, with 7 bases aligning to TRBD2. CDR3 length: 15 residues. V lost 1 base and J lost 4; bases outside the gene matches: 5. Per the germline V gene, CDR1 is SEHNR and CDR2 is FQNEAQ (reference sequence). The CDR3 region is CASSLDGGTSDTQYF. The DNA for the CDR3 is TGTGCCAGCAGCTTAGACGGGGGGACGTCAGATACGCAGTATTTT.

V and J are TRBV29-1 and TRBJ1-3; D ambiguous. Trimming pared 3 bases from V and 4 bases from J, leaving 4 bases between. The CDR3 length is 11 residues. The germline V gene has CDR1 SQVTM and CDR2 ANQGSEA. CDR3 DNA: TGCAGCGTTGACGAGGGAAACACCATATATTTT. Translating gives CSVDEGNTIYF.

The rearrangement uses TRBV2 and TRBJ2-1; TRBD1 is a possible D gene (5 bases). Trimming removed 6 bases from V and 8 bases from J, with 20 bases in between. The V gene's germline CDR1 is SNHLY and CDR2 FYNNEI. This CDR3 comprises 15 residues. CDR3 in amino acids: CASRPTVVRFHEQFF. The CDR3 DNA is TGTGCCAGCAGGCCGACAGTTGTGAGGTTCCATGAGCAGTTCTTC.

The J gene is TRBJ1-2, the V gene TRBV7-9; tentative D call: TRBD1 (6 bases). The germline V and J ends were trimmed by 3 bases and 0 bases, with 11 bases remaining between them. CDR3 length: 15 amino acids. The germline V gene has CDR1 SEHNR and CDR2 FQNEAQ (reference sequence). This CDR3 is CASSFRTEANYGYTF. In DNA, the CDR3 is TGTGCCAGCAGCTTCAGGACAGAAGCTAACTATGGCTACACCTTC.

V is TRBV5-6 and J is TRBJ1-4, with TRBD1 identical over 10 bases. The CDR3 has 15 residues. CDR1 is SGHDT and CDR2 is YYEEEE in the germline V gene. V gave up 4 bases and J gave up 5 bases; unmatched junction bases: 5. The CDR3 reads CASSRRDRGNEKLFF. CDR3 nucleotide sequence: TGTGCCAGCAGCCGACGGGACAGGGGCAATGAAAAACTGTTTTTT.

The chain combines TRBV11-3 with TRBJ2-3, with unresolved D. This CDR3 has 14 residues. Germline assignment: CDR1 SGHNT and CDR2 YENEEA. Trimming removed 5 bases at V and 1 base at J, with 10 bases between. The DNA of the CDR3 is TGTGCCAGCAGCCCCCATACGGGCACAGATACGCAGTATTTT. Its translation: CASSPHTGTDTQYF. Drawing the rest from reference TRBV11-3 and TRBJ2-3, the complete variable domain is EAGVVQSPRYKIIEKKQPVAFWCNPISGHNTLYWYLQNLGQGPELLIRYENEEAVDDSQLPKDRFSAERLKGVDSTLKIQPAELGDSAVYLCASSPHTGTDTQYFGPGTRLTVL.

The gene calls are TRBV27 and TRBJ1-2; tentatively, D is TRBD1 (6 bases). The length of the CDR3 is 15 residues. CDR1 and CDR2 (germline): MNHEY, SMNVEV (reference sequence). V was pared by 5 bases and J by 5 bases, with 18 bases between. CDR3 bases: TGTGCCAGCAGTCACGGGACACCAAAGAAGTATGGCTACACCTTC. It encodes CASSHGTPKKYGYTF.

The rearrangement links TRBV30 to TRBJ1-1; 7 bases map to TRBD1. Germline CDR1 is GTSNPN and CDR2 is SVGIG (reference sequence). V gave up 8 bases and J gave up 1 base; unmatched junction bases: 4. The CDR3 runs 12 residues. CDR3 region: CAQGDPNTEAFF. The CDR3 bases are TGTGCCCAGGGGGACCCGAACACTGAAGCTTTCTTT.

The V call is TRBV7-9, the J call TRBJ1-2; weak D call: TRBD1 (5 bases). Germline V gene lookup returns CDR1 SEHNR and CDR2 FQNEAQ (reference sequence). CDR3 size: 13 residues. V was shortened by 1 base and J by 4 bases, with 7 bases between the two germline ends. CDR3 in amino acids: CASSLVGAYGYTF. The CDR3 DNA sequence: TGTGCCAGCAGCTTAGTAGGGGCCTATGGCTACACCTTC.

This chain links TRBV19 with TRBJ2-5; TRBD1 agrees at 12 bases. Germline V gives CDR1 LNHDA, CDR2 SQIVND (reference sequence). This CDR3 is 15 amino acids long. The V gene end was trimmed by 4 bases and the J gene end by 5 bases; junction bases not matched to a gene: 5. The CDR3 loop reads CASSRGTGGRETQYF. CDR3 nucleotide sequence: TGTGCCAGTAGTAGGGGGACAGGGGGCCGGGAGACCCAGTACTTC.

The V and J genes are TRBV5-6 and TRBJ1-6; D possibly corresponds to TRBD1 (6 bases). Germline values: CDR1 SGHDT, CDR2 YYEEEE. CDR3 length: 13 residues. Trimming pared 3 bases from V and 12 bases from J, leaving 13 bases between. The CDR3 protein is CASSSSGEVPLHF. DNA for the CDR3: TGTGCCAGCAGCTCATCAGGGGAAGTACCCCTCCACTTT.

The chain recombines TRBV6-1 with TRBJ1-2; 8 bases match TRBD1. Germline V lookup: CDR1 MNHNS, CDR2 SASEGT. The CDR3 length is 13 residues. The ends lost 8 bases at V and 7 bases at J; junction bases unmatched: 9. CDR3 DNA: TGTGCCAGCCGGAAGGCGGACAGGGTTGGCTACACCTTC. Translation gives CASRKADRVGYTF.

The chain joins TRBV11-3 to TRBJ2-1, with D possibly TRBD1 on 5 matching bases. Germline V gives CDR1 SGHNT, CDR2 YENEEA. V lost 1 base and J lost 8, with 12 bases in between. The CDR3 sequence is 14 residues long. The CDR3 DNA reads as TGTGCCAGCAGCTTAGGCCAGGGTGTTTATGAGCAGTTCTTC. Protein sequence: CASSLGQGVYEQFF. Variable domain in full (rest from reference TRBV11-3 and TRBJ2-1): EAGVVQSPRYKIIEKKQPVAFWCNPISGHNTLYWYLQNLGQGPELLIRYENEEAVDDSQLPKDRFSAERLKGVDSTLKIQPAELGDSAVYLCASSLGQGVYEQFFGPGTRLTVL.

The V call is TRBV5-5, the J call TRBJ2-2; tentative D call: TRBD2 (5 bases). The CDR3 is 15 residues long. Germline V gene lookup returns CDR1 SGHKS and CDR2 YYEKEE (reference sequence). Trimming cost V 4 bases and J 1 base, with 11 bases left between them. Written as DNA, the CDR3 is TGTGCCAGCAGCCGGAGGCCGGAGAACACCGGGGAGCTGTTTTTT. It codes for CASSRRPENTGELFF.

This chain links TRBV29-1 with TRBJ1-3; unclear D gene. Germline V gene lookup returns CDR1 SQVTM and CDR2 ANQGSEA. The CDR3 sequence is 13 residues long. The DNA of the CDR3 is TGCAGGGAAACAGAGAATACTGGAAACACCATATATTTT. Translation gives CRETENTGNTIYF.

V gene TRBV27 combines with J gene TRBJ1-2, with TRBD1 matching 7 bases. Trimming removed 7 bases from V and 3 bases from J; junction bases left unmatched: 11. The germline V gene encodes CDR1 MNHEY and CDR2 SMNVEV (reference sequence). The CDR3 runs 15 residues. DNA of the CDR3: TGTGCCAGCACCACTCGACGACAGGGCTACTATGGCTACACCTTC. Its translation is CASTTRRQGYYGYTF.

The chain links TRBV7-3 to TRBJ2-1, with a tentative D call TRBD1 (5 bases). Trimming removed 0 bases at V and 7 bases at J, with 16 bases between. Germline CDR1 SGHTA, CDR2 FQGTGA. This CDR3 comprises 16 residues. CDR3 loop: CASSLTMGPSRNEQFF. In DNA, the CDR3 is TGTGCCAGCAGCTTAACGATGGGGCCCTCTCGGAATGAGCAGTTCTTC. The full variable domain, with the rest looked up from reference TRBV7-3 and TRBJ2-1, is GAGVSQTPSNKVTEKGKYVELRCDPISGHTALYWYRQSLGQGPEFLIYFQGTGAADDSGLPNDRFFAVRPEGSVSTLKIQRTERGDSAVYLCASSLTMGPSRNEQFFGPGTRLTVL.

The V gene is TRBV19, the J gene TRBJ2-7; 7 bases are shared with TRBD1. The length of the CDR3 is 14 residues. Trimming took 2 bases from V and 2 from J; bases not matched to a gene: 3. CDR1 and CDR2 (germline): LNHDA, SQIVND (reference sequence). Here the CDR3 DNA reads TGTGCCAGTAGTATAACAGGGGACCCCTACGAGCAGTACTTC. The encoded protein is CASSITGDPYEQYF. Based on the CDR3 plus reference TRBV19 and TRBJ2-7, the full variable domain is DGGITQSPKYLFRKEGQNVTLSCEQNLNHDAMYWYRQDPGQGLRLIYYSQIVNDFQKGDIAEGYSVSREKKESFPLTVTSAQKNPTAFYLCASSITGDPYEQYFGPGTRLTVT.

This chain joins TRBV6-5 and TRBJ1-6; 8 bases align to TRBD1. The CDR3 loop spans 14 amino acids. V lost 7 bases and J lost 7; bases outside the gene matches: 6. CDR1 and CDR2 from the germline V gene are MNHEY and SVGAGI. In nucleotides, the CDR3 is TGTGCCAGCACCTCGGGACAGGCGAATTCACCCCTCCACTTT. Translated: CASTSGQANSPLHF.